This T cell receptor beta chain was sequenced during a study of blood T cell repertoires in COVID-19. The assay was immunoSEQ multiplex PCR, and TCRdb's table has in-frame clones only and misses some. The sample contains a few hundred thousand clones, roughly 88% of which appear only once. The CDR3 loop spans 14 amino acids. Germline V gene lookup returns CDR1 SGDLS and CDR2 YYNGEE. Between the trimmed V and J ends, which lost 0 bases and 2 bases, there was a span of 9 bases. The source material was PBMCs or T cells enriched from blood (not recorded which). This chain joins TRBV9 and TRBJ2-7, with D possibly matching TRBD2 (6 bases). The TCR comes from a young man who had recovered from COVID-19. The CDR3 DNA follows: TGTGCCAGCAGCGTAGCGTGGGGGGCCTACGAGCAGTACTTC. This codes for CASSVAWGAYEQYF.